What follows are 3 T cell receptor beta chains derived from one specimen sequenced in a study of healthy donors' naive CD4 and CD8 T cells (dated by TCRdb to about 2015). Data came from a 454 GS FLX Titanium. A previously published linear amplification protocol was used to construct TCR libraries from about 490 ng of total RNA. TCRdb handled the public reads itself, with Q25 trimming in fastp and clone calling in MiXCR, and kept productive beta chains. Under each unique CDR3 protein, matching rows form one entry showing the most common genes and DNA. Recorded for this sample are about 200,000 distinct CDR3 sequences; 74% of them occurred a single time. Of the sample, approximately 2.5% is held by the ten largest clones. The material sequenced was naive CD4+ and CD8+ T cells sorted from blood, pooled from several donors. Sample cell subset or site, as interpreted from the label and publication: FACS-sorted naive CD4+ (CD45RO-CD45RA+) and naive CD8+ (CD45RA+CD27bright) T cells. These receptors all stem from a pool of human donors in good health; the sample pools cells from several healthy donors.

The chain uses TRBV10-3 and TRBJ1-1, with a weak D call TRBD1 (6 bases). CDR1 and CDR2 from the germline V gene are ENHRY and SYGVKD. The CDR3 length is 16 residues. The V and J ends lost 3 bases and 1 base respectively, with 15 bases between them. CDR3 nucleotide sequence: TGTGCCATCAGTGAAAACACCGGGACAACGAACACTGAAGCTTTCTTT. It is translated as CAISENTGTTNTEAFF.

This sequence joins TRBV6-5 and TRBJ1-6; D gene unclear. Germline CDR1 MNHEY, CDR2 SVGAGI. Trimming removed 5 bases from V and 5 bases from J, with 4 bases in between. This CDR3 is 12 amino acids long. CDR3 sequence: CASSPNNSPLHF. The CDR3 bases are TGTGCCAGCAGTCCCAATAATTCACCCCTCCACTTT.

CDR3 in DNA: TGTGCCAGCAGCTCCCTGGGACTAGCGGGGCGCTACGAGCAGTACTTC. As protein: CASSSLGLAGRYEQYF. This chain connects TRBV27 to TRBJ2-7, with 13 bases identical to TRBD2. V lost 6 bases and J lost 3; bases outside the gene matches: 8. The germline CDR1 and CDR2 sequences are MNHEY and SMNVEV (reference sequence). This CDR3 region has 16 residues.